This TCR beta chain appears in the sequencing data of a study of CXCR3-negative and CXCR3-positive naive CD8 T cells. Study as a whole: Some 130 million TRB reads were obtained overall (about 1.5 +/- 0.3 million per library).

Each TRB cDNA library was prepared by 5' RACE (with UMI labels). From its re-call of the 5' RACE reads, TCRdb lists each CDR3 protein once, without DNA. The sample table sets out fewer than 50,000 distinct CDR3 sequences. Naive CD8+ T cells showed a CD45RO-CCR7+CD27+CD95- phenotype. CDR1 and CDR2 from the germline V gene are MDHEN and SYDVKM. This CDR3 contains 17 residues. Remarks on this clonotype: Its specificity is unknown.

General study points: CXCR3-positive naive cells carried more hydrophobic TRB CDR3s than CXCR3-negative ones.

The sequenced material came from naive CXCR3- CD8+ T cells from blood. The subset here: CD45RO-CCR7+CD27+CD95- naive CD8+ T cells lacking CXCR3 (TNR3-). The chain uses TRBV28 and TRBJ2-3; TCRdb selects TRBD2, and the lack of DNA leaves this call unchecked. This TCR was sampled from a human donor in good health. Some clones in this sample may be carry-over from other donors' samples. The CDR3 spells CASSLSGTSDSTDTQYF. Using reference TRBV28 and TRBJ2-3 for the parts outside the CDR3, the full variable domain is DVKVTQSSRYLVKRTGEKVFLECVQDMDHENMFWYRQDPGLGLRLIYFSYDVKMKEKGDIPEGYSVSREKKERFSLILESASTNQTSMYLCASSLSGTSDSTDTQYFGPGTRLTVL.